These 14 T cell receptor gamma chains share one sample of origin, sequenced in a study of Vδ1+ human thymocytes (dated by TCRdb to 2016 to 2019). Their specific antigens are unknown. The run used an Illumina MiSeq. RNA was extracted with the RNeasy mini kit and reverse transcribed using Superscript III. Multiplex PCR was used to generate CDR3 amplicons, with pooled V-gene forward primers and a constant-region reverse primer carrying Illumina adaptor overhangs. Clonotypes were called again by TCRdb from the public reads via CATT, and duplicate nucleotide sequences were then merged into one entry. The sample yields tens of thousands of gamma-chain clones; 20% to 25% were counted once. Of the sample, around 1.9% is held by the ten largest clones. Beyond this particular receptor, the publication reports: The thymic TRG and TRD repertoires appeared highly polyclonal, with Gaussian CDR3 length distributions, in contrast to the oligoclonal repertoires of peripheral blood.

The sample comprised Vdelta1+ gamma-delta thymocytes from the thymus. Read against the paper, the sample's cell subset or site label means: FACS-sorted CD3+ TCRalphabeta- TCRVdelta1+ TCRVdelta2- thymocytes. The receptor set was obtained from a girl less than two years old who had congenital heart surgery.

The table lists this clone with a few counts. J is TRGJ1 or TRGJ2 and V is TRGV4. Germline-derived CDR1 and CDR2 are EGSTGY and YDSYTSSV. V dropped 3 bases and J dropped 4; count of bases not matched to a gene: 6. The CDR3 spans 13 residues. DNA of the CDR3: TGTGCCACCTGGGATTCAGACTATTATAAGAAACTCTTT. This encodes CATWDSDYYKKLF.

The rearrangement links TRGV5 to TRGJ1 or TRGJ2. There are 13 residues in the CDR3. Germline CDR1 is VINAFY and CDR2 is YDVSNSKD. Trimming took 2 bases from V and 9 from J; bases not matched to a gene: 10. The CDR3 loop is CATWDNHDRKKLF. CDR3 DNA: TGTGCCACCTGGGACAATCACGACCGTAAGAAACTCTTT.

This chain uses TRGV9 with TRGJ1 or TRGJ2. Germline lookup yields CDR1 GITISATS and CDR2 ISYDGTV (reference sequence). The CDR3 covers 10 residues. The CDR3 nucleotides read TGTGCGCCTCAAACAGATAAGAAACTCTTT. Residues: CAPQTDKKLF.

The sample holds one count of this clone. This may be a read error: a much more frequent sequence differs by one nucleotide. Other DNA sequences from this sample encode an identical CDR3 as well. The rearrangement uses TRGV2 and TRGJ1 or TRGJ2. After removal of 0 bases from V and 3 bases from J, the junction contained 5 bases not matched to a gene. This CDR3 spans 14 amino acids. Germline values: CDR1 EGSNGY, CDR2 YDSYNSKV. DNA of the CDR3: TGTGCCACCTGGGACGGGCCCAGTTATTATAAGAAACTCTTT. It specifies CATWDGPSYYKKLF.

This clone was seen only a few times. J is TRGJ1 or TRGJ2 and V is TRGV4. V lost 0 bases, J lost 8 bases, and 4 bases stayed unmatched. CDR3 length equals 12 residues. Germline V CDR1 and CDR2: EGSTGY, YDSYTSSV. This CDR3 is CATWDGQDKKLF. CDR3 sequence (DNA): TGTGCCACCTGGGATGGGCAGGATAAGAAACTCTTT.

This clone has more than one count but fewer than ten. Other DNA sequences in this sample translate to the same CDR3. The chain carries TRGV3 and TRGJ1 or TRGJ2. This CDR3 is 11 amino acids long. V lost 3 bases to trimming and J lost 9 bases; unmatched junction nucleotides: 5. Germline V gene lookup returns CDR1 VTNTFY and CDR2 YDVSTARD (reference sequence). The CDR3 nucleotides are TGTGCCACCTGGGACGGTAGTAAGAAACTCTTT. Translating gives CATWDGSKKLF.

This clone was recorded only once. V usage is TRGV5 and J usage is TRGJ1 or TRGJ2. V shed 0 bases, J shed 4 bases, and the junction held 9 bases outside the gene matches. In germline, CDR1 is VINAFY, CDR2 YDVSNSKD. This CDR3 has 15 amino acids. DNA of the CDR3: TGTGCCACCTGGGACAGGCCCGTAGGGTATTATAAGAAACTCTTT. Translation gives CATWDRPVGYYKKLF.

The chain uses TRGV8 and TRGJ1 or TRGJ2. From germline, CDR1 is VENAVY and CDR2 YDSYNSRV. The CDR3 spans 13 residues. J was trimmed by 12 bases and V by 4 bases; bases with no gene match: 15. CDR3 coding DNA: TGTGCCACCTGGGACTCAGAAAGCAGGGGGAAACTCTTT. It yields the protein CATWDSESRGKLF.

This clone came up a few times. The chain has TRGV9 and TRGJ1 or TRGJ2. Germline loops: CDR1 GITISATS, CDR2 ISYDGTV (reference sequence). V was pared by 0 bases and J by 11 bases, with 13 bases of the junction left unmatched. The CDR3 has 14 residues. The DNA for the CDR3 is TGTGCCTTGTGGGAGGTGCATCTGCGGACAGAGAAACTCTTT. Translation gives CALWEVHLRTEKLF.

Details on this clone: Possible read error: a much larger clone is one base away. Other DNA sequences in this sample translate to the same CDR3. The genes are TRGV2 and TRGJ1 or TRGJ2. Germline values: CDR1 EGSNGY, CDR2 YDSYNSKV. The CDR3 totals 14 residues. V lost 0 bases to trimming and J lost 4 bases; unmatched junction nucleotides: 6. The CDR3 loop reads CATWDGPAYYKKLF. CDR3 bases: TGTGCCACCTGGGACGGGCCAGCGTATTATAAGAAACTCTTT.

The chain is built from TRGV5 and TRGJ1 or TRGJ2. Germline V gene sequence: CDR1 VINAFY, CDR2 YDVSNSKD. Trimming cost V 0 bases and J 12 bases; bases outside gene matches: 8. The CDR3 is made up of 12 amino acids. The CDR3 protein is CATWDRRLGKLF. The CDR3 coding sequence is TGTGCCACCTGGGACAGGCGCCTTGGGAAACTCTTT.

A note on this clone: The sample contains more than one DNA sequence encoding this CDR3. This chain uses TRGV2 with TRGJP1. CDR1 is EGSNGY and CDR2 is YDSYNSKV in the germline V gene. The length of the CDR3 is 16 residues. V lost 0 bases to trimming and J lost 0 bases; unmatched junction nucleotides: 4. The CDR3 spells CATWDGPHTTGWFKIF. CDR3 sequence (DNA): TGTGCCACCTGGGACGGGCCCCATACCACTGGTTGGTTCAAGATATTT.

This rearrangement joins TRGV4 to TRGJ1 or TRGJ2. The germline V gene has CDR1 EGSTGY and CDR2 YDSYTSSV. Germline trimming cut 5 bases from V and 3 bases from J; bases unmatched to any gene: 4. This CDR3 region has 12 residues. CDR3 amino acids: CATWAPYYKKLF. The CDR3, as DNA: TGTGCCACCTGGGCACCTTATTATAAGAAACTCTTT.

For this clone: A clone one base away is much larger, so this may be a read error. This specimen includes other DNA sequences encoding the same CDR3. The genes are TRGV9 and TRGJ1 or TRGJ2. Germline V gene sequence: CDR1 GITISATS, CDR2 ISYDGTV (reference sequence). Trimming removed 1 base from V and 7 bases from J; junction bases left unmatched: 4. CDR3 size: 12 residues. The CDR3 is CALWEVRYKKLF. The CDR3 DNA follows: TGTGCCTTGTGGGAGGTTCGCTATAAGAAACTCTTT.